Sequencing of this T cell receptor (beta chain) was carried out in a study of T cells in Graves' hyperthyroidism and ophthalmopathy. This CDR3 spans 14 amino acids. From germline, CDR1 is LNHNV and CDR2 YYDKDF (reference sequence). Concerning this clonotype itself: Its antigen is unidentified. At one boundary the junction diverges from the germline segment, which might be a read error.

Study-wide findings and caveats: Ophthalmopathy prediction by the model preceded onset by a median about 6 months. Blood also contained most expanded thyroid clonotypes above 0.001.

Authors of the study amplified TCR beta CDR3 regions from RNA transcripts. In the first-round RT-PCR of the TCR CDR3, the HTBI primer set was used. TCRdb independently ran MiXCR on the multiplex PCR reads; one entry per CDR3 protein. The data hold fewer than 110,000 distinct CDR3 sequences, with over 45% observed a single time. The clonotype originates from a man between 40 and 49 years old with Graves' hyperthyroidism. The sequenced material came from blood. The chain links TRBV15 to TRBJ1-4, with D unclear. The CDR3 loop is CATSKEAANEKLFF. CDR3 nucleotide sequence: TGTGCCACCAGTAAGGAAGCAGCTAATGAAAAGCTGTTTTTT.